The 19 T cell receptor beta chains presented below share a single source sample, sequenced in a study of tissue T cells after allogeneic stem cell transplantation. Method: immunoSEQ multiplex PCR; TCRdb's copy keeps in-frame clones and lacks some. Of some 7,000 clones detected, over 40% appear once; the ten largest clones hold just under 8.5%. The time point is: mouse harvest day 7 after allogeneic transplant. Mouse grafts combined 10^7 T-cell-depleted bone marrow cells with 10^6 splenic CD5+ T cells. The sample consisted of lymph node tissue. These receptors all stem from a female BALB/c mouse given C57BL/6 T cells with graft-versus-host disease after an allogeneic hematopoietic cell transplant.

For this clone: All gene names here are mouse names. The CDR3 is cut off 1 residue early in the read; its end comes from the germline J gene. J is TRBJ2-7 and V is TRBV23; the D call of TRBD1 is as the table states it, not checked on the DNA. The CDR3 runs to 13 residues. Germline CDR1 KGHTA, CDR2 FQNQQP. CDR3 protein: CSSSQHRFYEQYF. The covered CDR3 bases are TGCTCCAGCAGTCAACACAGGTTCTATGAACAGTAC.

Worth noting for this clone: Gene names and germline match the mouse. The DNA ends 1 residue before the CDR3 does, and the rest of the CDR3 is filled in from the germline J gene. This rearrangement joins TRBV26 to TRBJ2-3; D uncertain. The CDR3 totals 15 residues. V was pared by 0 bases and J by 0 bases, with 7 bases between. In germline, CDR1 is KGHPV, CDR2 FQNQEV (reference sequence). The CDR3 bases that were read are TGTGCCAGCAGTCTGTCACAGTTTAGTGCAGAAACGCTGTAT. Protein product: CASSLSQFSAETLY. The complete CDR3 reads CASSLSQFSAETLYF.

This clone was picked up a small number of times. Genes and germline are mouse. The read terminates 1 residue ahead of where the CDR3 ends, so the germline J gene completes it. The V and J genes are TRBV2 and TRBJ1-2, with D unclear. V was pared by 0 bases and J by 1 base, with 3 bases between. The CDR3 contains 13 residues. Germline V gives CDR1 LGHNA, CDR2 YSYQKL. The CDR3 bases that were read are TGTGCCAGCAGCCAAGACAGAAACTCCGACTACACC. This encodes CASSQDRNSDYT. The entire CDR3 sequence reads CASSQDRNSDYTF.

Concerning this clone itself: Gene names are mouse gene names. Sequencing ends 1 residue short of the CDR3 end; the germline J gene provides the rest. The chain recombines TRBV1 with TRBJ2-1, with 7 bases matching TRBD2. With 4 bases clipped from V and 3 bases from J, the junction kept 3 bases outside the gene matches. There are 14 residues in the CDR3. CDR1 NSQYPW and CDR2 LRSPGD come from the germline V gene (reference sequence). The CDR3 bases that were read are TGCACCTGCAGTGTGACTGGGCTCTATGCTGAGCAGTTC. Amino acids: CTCSVTGLYAEQF. The CDR3 in its entirety is CTCSVTGLYAEQFF.

Concerning this clone itself: Each gene name is a mouse one. The covered CDR3 bases are TGTGCCAGCAGAGACAGAATCTATGCTGAGCAGTTC. Translation gives CASRDRIYAEQF. The CDR3 as a whole reads CASRDRIYAEQFF. This sequence joins TRBV3 and TRBJ2-1, with D possibly being TRBD1 (5 bases). The read terminates 1 residue ahead of where the CDR3 ends, so the germline J gene completes it. The CDR3 contains 13 residues. V was pared by 6 bases and J by 3 bases, with 9 bases between. Germline values: CDR1 SNHLY, CDR2 FYNGKV (reference sequence).

This clone came up once. Mouse names are used for the genes. Read data end 1 residue before the CDR3 end; the end is taken from the germline J gene. This sequence joins TRBV3 and TRBJ2-5, with 8 bases matching TRBD2. V lost 3 bases to trimming and J lost 3 bases; unmatched junction nucleotides: 2. Germline V CDR1 and CDR2: SNHLY, FYNGKV (reference sequence). The CDR3 covers 14 residues. The CDR3 region is CASSFWGAQDTQYF. CDR3 DNA (partial): TGTGCCAGCAGCTTCTGGGGGGCGCAAGACACCCAGTAC.

This clone has a handful of counts. Mouse gene names and germline throughout. Coverage ceases 1 residue before the CDR3 finishes, and the germline J gene fills in the end. The chain recombines TRBV13-2 with TRBJ2-7, with TRBD2 matching 8 bases. Germline-derived CDR1 and CDR2 are NNHNN and SYGAGS (reference sequence). Unmatched junction bases numbered 6, after V lost 4 bases and J lost 0 bases. CDR3 size: 15 residues. This CDR3 reads CASGPTGESSYEQYF. The part of the CDR3 DNA that was read is TGTGCCAGCGGTCCGACTGGGGAGAGCTCCTATGAACAGTAC.

As regards this clone: Genes and germline come from the mouse. From the germline J gene comes the end of the CDR3, since the read stops 1 residue before it. V usage is TRBV5 and J usage is TRBJ1-1; D may be TRBD1 (5 bases). Germline lookup yields CDR1 LGHNA and CDR2 YNLKQL (reference sequence). The CDR3 is made up of 14 amino acids. Trimming pared 0 bases from V and 4 bases from J, leaving 9 bases between. The CDR3 DNA, read in part, is TGTGCCAGCAGCCAAGAGGACAAAATCACAGAAGTCTTC. This codes for CASSQEDKITEVF. In full, the CDR3 is CASSQEDKITEVFF.

A remark on this clone: Genes and germline come from the mouse. Read coverage stops 1 residue before the CDR3 terminus; the germline J gene supplies the remainder. The chain has TRBV26 and TRBJ1-4; no clear D. This CDR3 is built from 13 residues. Germline V gene sequence: CDR1 KGHPV, CDR2 FQNQEV (reference sequence). Trimming shortened V by 5 bases and J by 0 bases, and 4 bases separated the two germline ends. The DNA read from the CDR3 is TGTGCCAGCAGTGCCATTTCCAACGAAAGATTATTT. As protein: CASSAISNERLF. The full CDR3 is CASSAISNERLFF.

As regards this clone: Genes and germline are mouse. Read data end 1 residue before the CDR3 end; the end is taken from the germline J gene. V usage is TRBV26 and J usage is TRBJ2-5; 8 nucleotides match TRBD2. CDR3 length: 16 amino acids. The V and J ends lost 0 bases and 3 bases, in that order; junction bases with no gene match: 5. Per germline, CDR1 KGHPV and CDR2 FQNQEV (reference sequence). The sequenced part of the CDR3 DNA is TGTGCCAGCAGTCTGTCGATCGGGGGGGCGCAAGACACCCAGTAC. Translation: CASSLSIGGAQDTQY. The CDR3, in full, reads CASSLSIGGAQDTQYF. Combining the CDR3 with reference TRBV26 and TRBJ2-5 gives the whole variable domain NSKVIQTPRYLVKGQGQKAKMRCIPEKGHPVVFWYQQNKNNEFKFLINFQNQEVLQQIDMTEKRFSAECPSNSPCSLEIQSSEAGDSALYLCASSLSIGGAQDTQYFGPGTRLLVL.

This clone counts as medium-sized. Mouse germline and gene names are used. The read is 1 residue too short to cover the CDR3 end, so that end is filled in from the germline J gene. This rearrangement joins TRBV12-1 to TRBJ1-3; TRBD1 aligns across 7 bases. CDR3 length: 14 amino acids. V shed 3 bases and J 1 base; nucleotides not matched to a gene: 2. Germline lookup yields CDR1 SGHSN and CDR2 HYEKVE. CDR3 region: CASSSTGSGNTLYF. CDR3 DNA, as far as it was read: TGTGCCAGCTCTTCGACAGGGTCTGGAAATACGCTCTAT.

This clone was counted between two and nine times. Gene names denote mouse genes. Read sequence stops 1 residue before the CDR3 end, and the germline J gene provides the missing end. This chain links TRBV31 with TRBJ2-7; TRBD2 is a possible D gene (6 bases). Germline CDR1 is GKSSPN and CDR2 is SITVG. V gave up 0 bases and J gave up 0 bases, with 15 bases separating them. The CDR3 loop spans 16 amino acids. The sequenced part of the CDR3 DNA is TGTGCCTGGAGTCTACCGGGACTCAGGAGCTCCTATGAACAGTAC. It is translated as CAWSLPGLRSSYEQY. The entire CDR3 protein is CAWSLPGLRSSYEQYF.

As regards this clone: The listed genes are named as in mouse. The CDR3 goes on 1 residue after the read ends, and that part is filled in from the germline J gene. This sequence joins TRBV16 and TRBJ2-4, with a tentative D call TRBD1 (7 bases). This CDR3 comprises 14 residues. The ends were cut back, 2 bases at V and 3 bases at J, with 9 bases in the middle. Looked up from germline, CDR1 is SGHSA and CDR2 is FRNQAP. The covered CDR3 bases are TGTGCAAGCAGCTTACAGGGGGGACAAAACACCTTGTAC. Translated, it gives CASSLQGGQNTLY. The full-length CDR3 reads as CASSLQGGQNTLYF.

Turning to this clone: Germline and genes here are mouse. The read terminates 1 residue before the CDR3 end, so the remaining end is supplied by the germline J gene. V gene TRBV29 combines with J gene TRBJ1-6; 7 bases line up with TRBD1. TRBJ1-6 is flagged as an ORF with uncertain function. Germline loops: CDR1 MSHET, CDR2 SYDVDS. This CDR3 has 13 amino acids. Trimming took 6 bases from V and 8 from J; bases not matched to a gene: 4. CDR3 DNA, as far as it was read: TGTGCTAGCAGACCCGGGACAGATTCGCCCCTCTAC. Translation gives CASRPGTDSPLY. The entire CDR3 is CASRPGTDSPLYF.

Concerning this clone itself: Mouse names are used for the genes. The read terminates 1 residue ahead of where the CDR3 ends, so the germline J gene completes it. This sequence joins TRBV13-2 and TRBJ2-1; no reliable D call. The germline V and J ends were trimmed by 0 bases and 7 bases, with 2 bases remaining between them. CDR3 size: 11 residues. In germline, CDR1 is NNHNN, CDR2 SYGAGS (reference sequence). The CDR3 spells CASGDEAEQFF. The sequenced CDR3 bases are TGTGCCAGCGGTGATGAAGCTGAGCAGTTC.

In the case of this clone: Gene names refer to mouse genes. The read is 1 residue too short to cover the CDR3 end, so that end is filled in from the germline J gene. The chain combines TRBV1 with TRBJ2-5; 8 nucleotides match TRBD1. CDR1 and CDR2 (germline): NSQYPW, LRSPGD (reference sequence). CDR3 length: 14 residues. V lost 3 bases to trimming and J lost 5 bases; unmatched junction nucleotides: 4. The CDR3 sequence: CTCSAGQGGDTQYF. The sequenced part of the CDR3 DNA is TGCACCTGCAGTGCCGGACAGGGAGGAGACACCCAGTAC.

Comments on this clone: Mouse germline and gene names are used. CDR3 protein: CASSQDAGNTGQLYF. The CDR3 DNA, read in part, is TGTGCCAGCAGCCAAGATGCAGGGAACACCGGGCAGCTCTAC. The J gene is TRBJ2-2, the V gene TRBV2, with a tentative D call TRBD1 (5 bases). The CDR3 goes on 1 residue after the read ends, and that part is filled in from the germline J gene. The V end lost 0 bases, the J end lost 2 bases, and 7 bases lay between the germline ends. The germline CDR1 and CDR2 sequences are LGHNA and YSYQKL. The CDR3 length is 15 residues.

In this sample, this clone turned up a few times. Each gene name is a mouse one. The CDR3 sequence is CASSRGAGEQYF. The covered CDR3 bases are TGTGCCAGCAGTCGGGGGGCGGGGGAACAGTAC. The chain links TRBV26 to TRBJ2-7, with a tentative D call TRBD2 (7 bases). The sequence runs out 1 residue before the end of the CDR3; the remainder is reconstructed from the germline J gene. The germline CDR1 and CDR2 sequences are KGHPV and FQNQEV (reference sequence). Trimming pared 4 bases from V and 7 bases from J, leaving 11 bases between. The CDR3 contains 12 residues.

This clone appeared a few times. Gene names refer to mouse genes. The read terminates 1 residue before the CDR3 end, so the remaining end is supplied by the germline J gene. The chain joins TRBV19 to TRBJ1-4; D is undetermined. The germline V and J ends were trimmed by 2 bases and 1 base, with 6 bases remaining between them. The CDR3 consists of 14 residues. In germline, CDR1 is FNHDT, CDR2 SITEND (reference sequence). The covered CDR3 bases are TGTGCCAGCAGTATGGGCAATTCCAACGAAAGATTATTT. This codes for CASSMGNSNERLF. The full CDR3 protein reads CASSMGNSNERLFF.